One sample yielded the 14 T cell receptor beta chains listed below, sequenced in a study of shared clonotypes between healthy human individuals. Generated by immunoSEQ multiplex PCR, the TCRdb table keeps only in-frame clones and is missing some. The sample carries a few million clones, approximately 93% recorded once. The sample taken for sequencing was naive CD4+ T cells from PBMCs. Stated subset: CD45RA+ positively selected. The receptors shown here come from a man aged 18 to 35 in good health. Some clones in this sample may be carry-over from other donors' samples.

The chain employs TRBV6-5 and TRBJ1-5; no reliable D call. Germline assignment: CDR1 MNHEY and CDR2 SVGAGI. CDR3 length equals 16 residues. Trimming stripped 4 bases from V and 3 bases from J, with 16 bases between. CDR3 in amino acids: CASSSTIDGYNQPQHF. The CDR3 DNA is TGTGCCAGCAGTTCCACGATCGACGGATACAATCAGCCCCAGCATTTT.

The chain recombines TRBV4-2 with TRBJ2-7; 12 nucleotides line up with TRBD2. V gave up 3 bases and J gave up 4 bases; unmatched junction bases: 4. This CDR3 is 15 amino acids long. Germline V CDR1 and CDR2: LGHNA, YNFKEQ. The CDR3 DNA follows: TGTGCCAGCAGCCACCTAGCGGGAGGGACTTACGAGCAGTACTTC. Translation: CASSHLAGGTYEQYF.

The sample holds one count of this clone. J is TRBJ1-5 and V is TRBV7-2; D perhaps matches TRBD1 (5 bases). V was trimmed by 1 base and J by 4 bases, leaving 14 bases between them. The germline V gene encodes CDR1 SGHTA and CDR2 FQGNSA. This CDR3 is built from 16 residues. In DNA, the CDR3 is TGTGCCAGCAGCTTAGATGTCGGGGGAAGTAATCAGCCCCAGCATTTT. Translation gives CASSLDVGGSNQPQHF.

This clone appeared once. The genes are TRBV4-2 and TRBJ1-3; 7 nucleotides align to TRBD1. Looked up from germline, CDR1 is LGHNA and CDR2 is YNFKEQ. Trimming at V came to 1 base and at J to 7 bases, leaving 10 bases not matched to a gene. The CDR3 contains 16 residues. CDR3 sequence (DNA): TGTGCCAGCAGCCAAGGGACCGGGACAGCGTGGAACACCATATATTTT. Its translation: CASSQGTGTAWNTIYF.

This chain uses TRBV15 with TRBJ2-1, with 15 bases matching TRBD2. The CDR3 contains 17 residues. Germline CDR1 reads LNHNV; CDR2 reads YYDKDF (reference sequence). V shed 0 bases and J 9 bases; nucleotides not matched to a gene: 6. The CDR3: CATSRESRGLAGGEQFF. The CDR3 nucleotides read TGTGCCACCAGCAGAGAGTCGAGGGGACTAGCGGGAGGTGAGCAGTTCTTC.

The chain combines TRBV5-1 with TRBJ2-3; 8 positions match TRBD1. J gave up 5 bases and V 0 bases, and 8 bases lay outside the gene matches. Germline V gene sequence: CDR1 SGHRS, CDR2 YFSETQ. The CDR3 length is 16 residues. This CDR3 is CASSLGTGTGVDTQYF. CDR3 nucleotides: TGCGCCAGCAGCTTGGGGACAGGGACCGGGGTAGATACGCAGTATTTT.

This clone was seen once. The chain combines TRBV5-4 with TRBJ1-4; maybe TRBD1 (5 bases). V was pared by 4 bases and J by 1 base, with 14 bases between. The CDR3 length is 16 residues. Looked up from germline, CDR1 is SGHNT and CDR2 is YYREEE (reference sequence). CDR3 residues: CASSLYPDRTNEKLFF. The CDR3 DNA reads TGTGCCAGCAGCCTCTACCCTGACAGAACTAATGAAAAACTGTTTTTT.

This clone was picked up one time. The V and J genes are TRBV5-1 and TRBJ2-2; a possible D gene is TRBD2 (6 bases). The CDR3 consists of 16 residues. Per the germline V gene, CDR1 is SGHRS and CDR2 is YFSETQ. V lost 0 bases and J 2 bases, leaving 11 bases between the germline ends. The CDR3 protein is CASSLERLGNTGELFF. The CDR3 coding sequence is TGCGCCAGCAGCTTGGAACGACTAGGAAACACCGGGGAGCTGTTTTTT.

This chain links TRBV6-5 with TRBJ1-2; TRBD1 matches 10 bases. The CDR3 is 13 amino acids. Per germline, CDR1 MNHEY and CDR2 SVGAGI. V was pared by 6 bases and J by 7 bases, with 5 bases of the junction left unmatched. CDR3 loop: CASSLGQGLGYTF. The CDR3, as DNA: TGTGCCAGCAGCCTGGGACAGGGGCTTGGCTACACCTTC.

This clone was counted between two and nine times. The same CDR3 is also encoded by other DNA sequences in this sample. V is TRBV29-1 and J is TRBJ1-5; D perhaps matches TRBD1 (5 bases). V was shortened by 1 base and J by 3 bases, with 7 bases between the two germline ends. The germline CDR1 and CDR2 sequences are SQVTM and ANQGSEA. This CDR3 region has 13 residues. CDR3 bases: TGCAGCGTTGAAGGACAGCCCAATCAGCCCCAGCATTTT. This translates into CSVEGQPNQPQHF.

The chain carries TRBV9 and TRBJ2-5; D is uncertain. CDR1 SGDLS and CDR2 YYNGEE come from the germline V gene. Trimming took off 1 base at V and 1 base at J, with 11 bases between the two ends. This CDR3 comprises 15 residues. The DNA of the CDR3 is TGTGCCAGCAGCGTATCTGACCTCCGCCAAGAGACCCAGTACTTC. Amino acids: CASSVSDLRQETQYF.

The chain joins TRBV6-4 to TRBJ2-3, with a weak D call TRBD2 (5 bases). V lost 0 bases, J lost 1 base, and 8 bases lay in between. CDR1 is MRHNA and CDR2 is SNTAGT in the germline V gene. The CDR3 runs 15 residues. In DNA, the CDR3 is TGTGCCAGCAGTGACTCCATGGGAGGCACAGATACGCAGTATTTT. This gives the protein CASSDSMGGTDTQYF.

The gene calls are TRBV4-2 and TRBJ1-2; D not certain. Germline V CDR1 and CDR2: LGHNA, YNFKEQ. Trimming shortened V by 0 bases and J by 8 bases, and 19 bases separated the two germline ends. The CDR3 has 16 residues. The CDR3 spells CASSQDLADSPGGYTF. The CDR3 region has the DNA TGTGCCAGCAGCCAAGATCTGGCAGACTCCCCAGGCGGCTACACCTTC.

The chain links TRBV18 to TRBJ1-5, with D maybe TRBD1 (6 bases). V was clipped by 6 bases and J by 7 bases, with 19 bases between them. Germline loops: CDR1 KGHSH, CDR2 LQKENI. The length of the CDR3 is 15 residues. For the CDR3, the DNA is TGTGCCAGCTCGGCGAACAGGGTACGTGGGCAGCCCCAGCATTTT. Its protein is CASSANRVRGQPQHF.